The T cell receptor beta chain under discussion was sequenced for a study of chemoradiotherapy in HPV16-positive cancers. Regarding the study as a whole: Functional assays defining HPV-specific T cells used only two HPV16-positive patients.

To note about this clone: As yet, its antigen is unknown.

This table comes from immunoSEQ multiplex PCR, and its TCRdb copy is limited to in-frame clones, with some not included. The data show approximately 29,000 clones, with more than 75% seen just once and less than 6.5% held by the top ten. Germline lookup yields CDR1 SNHLY and CDR2 FYNNEI. Trimming removed 8 bases at V and 6 bases at J, with 11 bases between. This CDR3 contains 12 residues. This chain uses TRBV2 with TRBJ2-1; no definite D call. Sequences were derived from blood, sampled from a patient who underwent chemoradiotherapy. The sequence was obtained from a human donor with HPV-associated anogenital cancer. CDR3 loop: CASQFTGNEQFF. CDR3 in DNA: TGTGCCAGCCAGTTTACCGGCAATGAGCAGTTCTTC.